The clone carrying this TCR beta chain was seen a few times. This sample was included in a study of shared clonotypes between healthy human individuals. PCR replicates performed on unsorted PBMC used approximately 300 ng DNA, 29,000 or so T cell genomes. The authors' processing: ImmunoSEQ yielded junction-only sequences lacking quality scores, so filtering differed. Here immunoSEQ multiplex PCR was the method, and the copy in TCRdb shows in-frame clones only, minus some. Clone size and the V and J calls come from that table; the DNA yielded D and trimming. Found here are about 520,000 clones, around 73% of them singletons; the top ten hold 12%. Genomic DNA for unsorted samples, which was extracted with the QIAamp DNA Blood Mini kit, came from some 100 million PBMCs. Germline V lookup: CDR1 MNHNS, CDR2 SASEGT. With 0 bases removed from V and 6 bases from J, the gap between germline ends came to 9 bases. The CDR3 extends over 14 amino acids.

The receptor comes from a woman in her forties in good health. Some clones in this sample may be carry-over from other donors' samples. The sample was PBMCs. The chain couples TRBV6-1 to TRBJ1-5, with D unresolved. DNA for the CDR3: TGTGCCAGCAGTGAAGCGGTGGTCAGTCAGCCCCAGCATTTT. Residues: CASSEAVVSQPQHF.